This TCR beta chain was documented in a study of blood T cell repertoires in COVID-19. Study in general: The United States, Italy and Spain were the sources of the acute and convalescent COVID-19 samples. PBMCs, B-cell-depleted T cells, or T cells provided the cDNA or gDNA that made up the material.

Membership in each cohort depended on participant-reported clinical history. In the source study's methods: Estimation of nucleated cell counts was performed using reference gene primer amplification. Assay used: immunoSEQ multiplex PCR; TCRdb lists only in-frame clones, some missing. For V, J and clone size, that table is used; D and trimming come from the DNA. The repertoire holds approximately 200,000 clones, with roughly 91% as singletons. This CDR3 is built from 15 residues. The germline CDR1 and CDR2 sequences are SGHRS and YFSETQ. Trimming shortened V by 1 base and J by 0 bases, and 11 bases separated the two germline ends.

The receptor was derived from a man aged 25-45 years in a cohort exposed to, infected with or recovered from COVID-19 (not recorded which). The material sequenced was PBMCs or T cells enriched from blood (not recorded which). The chain couples TRBV5-1 to TRBJ2-7, with D uncertain. CDR3 coding DNA: TGCGCCAGCAGCTTGACTTTAGACAACTCCTACGAGCAGTACTTC. It encodes CASSLTLDNSYEQYF.